This T cell receptor (beta chain) was captured in a study of PD-L1 blockade in urothelial cancer. Study context: It was in the mid-2010s that patients started atezolizumab at 1,200 mg intravenously every 3 weeks. Typically, measured as a median, blood samples had approximately 130,000 T cells.

Sequencing was performed with immunoSEQ multiplex PCR; in TCRdb, only in-frame clones are kept and a portion is missing. The data show some 40,000 clones, under 95% seen once. CDR3 length equals 16 residues. CDR1 and CDR2 from the germline V gene are MNHEY and SVGAGI. Trimming cost V 0 bases and J 3 bases, with 15 bases left between them. Time point given: peripheral blood 6 weeks after treatment start. Sequenced material: PBMCs, taken around atezolizumab (anti-PD-L1) treatment. The receptor's source is a man in his 70s with urothelial cancer. The chain employs TRBV6-5 and TRBJ2-7; possible D gene TRBD1, 6 bases. The CDR3 DNA is TGTGCCAGCAGTTACTCGATTCAGGGGCCGGGCTACGAGCAGTACTTC. Encoded protein: CASSYSIQGPGYEQYF.